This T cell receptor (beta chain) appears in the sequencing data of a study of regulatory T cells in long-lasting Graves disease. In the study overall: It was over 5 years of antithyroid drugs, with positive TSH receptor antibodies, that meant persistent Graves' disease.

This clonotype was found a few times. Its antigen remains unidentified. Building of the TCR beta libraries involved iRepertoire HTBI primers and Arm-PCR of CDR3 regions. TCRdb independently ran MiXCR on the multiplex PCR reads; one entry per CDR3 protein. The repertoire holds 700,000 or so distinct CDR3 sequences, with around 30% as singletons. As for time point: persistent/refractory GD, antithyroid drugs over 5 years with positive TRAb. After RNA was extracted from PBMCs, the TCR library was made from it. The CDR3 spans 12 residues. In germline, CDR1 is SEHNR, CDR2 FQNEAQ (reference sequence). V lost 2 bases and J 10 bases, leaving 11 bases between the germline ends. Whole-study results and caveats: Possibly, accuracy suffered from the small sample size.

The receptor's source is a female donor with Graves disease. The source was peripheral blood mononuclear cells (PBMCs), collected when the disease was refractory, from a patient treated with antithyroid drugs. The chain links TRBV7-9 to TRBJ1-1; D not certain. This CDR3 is CASSLFGGSAFF. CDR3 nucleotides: TGTGCCAGCAGCTTATTTGGTGGATCAGCTTTCTTT.